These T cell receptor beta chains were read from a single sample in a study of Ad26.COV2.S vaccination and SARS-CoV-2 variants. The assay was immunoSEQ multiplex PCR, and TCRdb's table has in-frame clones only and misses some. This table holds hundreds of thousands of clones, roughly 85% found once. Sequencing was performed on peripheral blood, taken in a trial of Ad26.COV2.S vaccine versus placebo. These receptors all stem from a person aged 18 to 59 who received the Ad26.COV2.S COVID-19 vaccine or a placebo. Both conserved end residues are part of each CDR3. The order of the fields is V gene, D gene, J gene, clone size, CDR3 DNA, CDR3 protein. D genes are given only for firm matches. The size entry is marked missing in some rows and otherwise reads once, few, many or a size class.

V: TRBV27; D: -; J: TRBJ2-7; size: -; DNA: TGTGCCAGCAGTTTTGTTCCGGGAGTCTACGAGCAGTACTTC; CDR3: CASSFVPGVYEQYF
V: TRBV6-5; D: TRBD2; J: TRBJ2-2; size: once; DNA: TGTGCCAGCAGTTACTCGATACCGGGGGGACCCGGGGAGCTGTTTTTT; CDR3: CASSYSIPGGPGELFF
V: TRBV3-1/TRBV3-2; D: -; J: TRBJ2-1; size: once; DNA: TGTGCCAGCAGCTCAAGCCCAATCAATGAGCAGTTCTTC; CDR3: CASSSSPINEQFF
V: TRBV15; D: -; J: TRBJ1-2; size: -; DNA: TGTGCCACCAGCAGATCGGACTATGGCTACACCTTC; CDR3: CATSRSDYGYTF
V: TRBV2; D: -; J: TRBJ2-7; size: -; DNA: TGTGCCAGCAGTGAATCGACCGGGGGATCTCACGAGCAGTACTTC; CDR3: CASSESTGGSHEQYF
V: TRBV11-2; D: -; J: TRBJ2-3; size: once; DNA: TGTGCCAGCAGCTTAGATCTAGGGCCGCAGTATTTT; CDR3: CASSLDLGPQYF
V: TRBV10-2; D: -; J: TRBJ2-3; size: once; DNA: TGCGCCAGCAGCCGCTTGGATACGCAGTATTTT; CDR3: CASSRLDTQYF
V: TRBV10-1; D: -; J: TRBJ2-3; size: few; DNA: TGCGCCAGCAGCCTGGGACGGGGAGGAGGGAGCACAGATACGCAGTATTTT; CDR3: CASSLGRGGGSTDTQYF
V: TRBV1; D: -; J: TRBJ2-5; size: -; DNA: TGCACCAGCAGCCAAGATTTGTCTAGCGGGGTCCAAGAGACCCAGTACTTC; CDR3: CTSSQDLSSGVQETQYF
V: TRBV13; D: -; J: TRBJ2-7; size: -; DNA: TGTGCCAGCAGCGGTTGGGGGGACGGCCAGCGGTCTTCCTACGAGCAGTACTTC; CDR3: CASSGWGDGQRSSYEQYF
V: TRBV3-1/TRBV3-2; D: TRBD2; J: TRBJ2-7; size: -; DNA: TGTGCCAGCAGCCAAAGCTCTGGACTAGCGGGGGACCTTTCGGAGCAGTACTTC; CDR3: CASSQSSGLAGDLSEQYF
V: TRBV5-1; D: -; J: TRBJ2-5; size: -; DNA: TGCGCCAGCAGCCTCGGGACGCCCGGGGAGACCCAGTACTTC; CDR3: CASSLGTPGETQYF
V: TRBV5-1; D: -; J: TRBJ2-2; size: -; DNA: TGCGCCAGCAGCTTTGGAGGGAAGGGCACCGGGGAGCTGTTTTTT; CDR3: CASSFGGKGTGELFF
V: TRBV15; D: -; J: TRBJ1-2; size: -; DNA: TGTGCCACCAGCCCTAGAGGAACAGGCGGGGACACCTTC; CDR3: CATSPRGTGGDTF
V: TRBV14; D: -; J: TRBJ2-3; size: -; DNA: TGTGCCAGCAGCCGAGGCGGTGCTAGCACAGATACGCAGTATTTT; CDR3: CASSRGGASTDTQYF
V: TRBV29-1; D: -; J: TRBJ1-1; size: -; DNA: TGCAGCGTTTCCTCGAGGGTCGGCACTGAAGCTTTCTTT; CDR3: CSVSSRVGTEAFF
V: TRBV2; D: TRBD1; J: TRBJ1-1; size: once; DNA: TGTGCCAGCAGCGCCGACAGGGACACTGAAGCTTTCTTT; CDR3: CASSADRDTEAFF
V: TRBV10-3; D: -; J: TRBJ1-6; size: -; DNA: TGTGCCGCCAGGGGTTTCAATTCACCCCTCCACTTT; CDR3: CAARGFNSPLHF
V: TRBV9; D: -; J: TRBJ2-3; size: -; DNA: TGTGCCAGCAGCCTTATGACAGTTAGCACAGATACGCAGTATTTT; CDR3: CASSLMTVSTDTQYF
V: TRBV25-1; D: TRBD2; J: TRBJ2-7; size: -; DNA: TGTGCCAGCGAGCCTGGGGGTAGCGGGGATTACGAGCAGTACTTC; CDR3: CASEPGGSGDYEQYF
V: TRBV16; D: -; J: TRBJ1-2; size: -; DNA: TGTGCCAGCAGCCAATCCGGGAACTATGGCTACACCTTC; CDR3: CASSQSGNYGYTF
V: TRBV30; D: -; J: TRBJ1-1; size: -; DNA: TGTGCCTGGAGCATGAACACTGAAGCTTTCTTT; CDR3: CAWSMNTEAFF
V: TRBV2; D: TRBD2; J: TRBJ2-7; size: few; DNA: TGTGCCAGCAGTCAACGGACTAGCGGGAGGGGGAACTACGAGCAGTACTTC; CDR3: CASSQRTSGRGNYEQYF
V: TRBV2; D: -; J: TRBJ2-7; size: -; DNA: TGTGCCAGCAGTGGAGCAGGGGCTGACGAGCAGTACTTC; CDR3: CASSGAGADEQYF
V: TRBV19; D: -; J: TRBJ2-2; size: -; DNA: TGTGCCAGTAGTCGGACTGTGGGCGGGGAGCTGTTTTTT; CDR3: CASSRTVGGELFF
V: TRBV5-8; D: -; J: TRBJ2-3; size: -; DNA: TGTGCCAGCAGCTTGGGCCGAGGGGGAGAGGCAGATACGCAGTATTTT; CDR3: CASSLGRGGEADTQYF
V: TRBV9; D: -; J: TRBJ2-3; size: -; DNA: TGTGCCAGCAGCGTAGAGGGATCGACAGGTAGCACAGATACGCAGTATTTT; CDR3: CASSVEGSTGSTDTQYF
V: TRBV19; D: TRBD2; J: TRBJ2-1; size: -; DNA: TGTGCCAGTAGTATATATCTGATTGGCGGGAGCGGCTACAATGAGCAGTTCTTC; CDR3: CASSIYLIGGSGYNEQFF
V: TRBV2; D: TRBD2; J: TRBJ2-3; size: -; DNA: TGTGCCAGCAGACCTCTCGTCCAAGCGGGAGGGCAGGCAGATACGCAGTATTTT; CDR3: CASRPLVQAGGQADTQYF
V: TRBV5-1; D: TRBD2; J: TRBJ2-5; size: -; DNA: TGCGCCAGCGTAGCCGGGAGGGGAGGAAGAGAGACCCAGTACTTC; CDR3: CASVAGRGGRETQYF
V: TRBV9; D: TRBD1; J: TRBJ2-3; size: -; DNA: TGTGCCAGCAGCGTAGGTGGGCGGACAGGGGCAGATACGCAGTATTTT; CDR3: CASSVGGRTGADTQYF
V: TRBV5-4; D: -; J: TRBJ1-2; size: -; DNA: TGTGCCAGCAGCTTTACCGGGACAAGATATAACTATGGCTACACCTTC; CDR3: CASSFTGTRYNYGYTF
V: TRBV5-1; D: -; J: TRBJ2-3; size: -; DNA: TGCGCCAGCAGCTTGGACAGCCACACAGATACGCAGTATTTT; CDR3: CASSLDSHTDTQYF
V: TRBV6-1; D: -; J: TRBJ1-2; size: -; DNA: TGTGCCAGCAGCTCGGGCACCCCTTATGGCTACACCTTC; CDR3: CASSSGTPYGYTF
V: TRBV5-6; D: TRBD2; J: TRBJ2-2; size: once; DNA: TGTGCCAGCAGCCCGACTAGCGGGAGTAACACCGGGGAGCTGTTTTTT; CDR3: CASSPTSGSNTGELFF
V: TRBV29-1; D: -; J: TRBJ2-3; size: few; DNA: TGCAGCTTTAGGGACACTGGTGTGGACGATACGCAGTATTTT; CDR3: CSFRDTGVDDTQYF
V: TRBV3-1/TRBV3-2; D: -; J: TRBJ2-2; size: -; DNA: TGTGCCAGCAGCCAAAGTAGAGCGGCGAACACCGGGGAGCTGTTTTTT; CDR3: CASSQSRAANTGELFF
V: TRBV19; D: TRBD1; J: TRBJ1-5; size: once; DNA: TGTGCCAGTAGTGCCGGGACAGGGCGGGCAAATCAGCCCCAGCATTTT; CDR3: CASSAGTGRANQPQHF
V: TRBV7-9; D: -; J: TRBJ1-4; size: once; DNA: TGTGCCAGCAACCAACACAGCGCCGGATCTAATGAAAAACTGTTTTTT; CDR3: CASNQHSAGSNEKLFF
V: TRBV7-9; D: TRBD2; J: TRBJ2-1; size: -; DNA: TGTGCCAGCAGCTCCGCAACTAGCGGGATCATCGGGGTCTTC; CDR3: CASSSATSGIIGVF
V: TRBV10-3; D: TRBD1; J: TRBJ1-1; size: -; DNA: TGTGCCATCAGTGAGAGGGAGCAGGGGGGAAGAACTGAAGCTTTCTTT; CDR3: CAISEREQGGRTEAFF
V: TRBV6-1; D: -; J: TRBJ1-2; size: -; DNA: TGTGCCAGCAGTTGGGAAGTTTCAGGCTACACCTTC; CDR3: CASSWEVSGYTF
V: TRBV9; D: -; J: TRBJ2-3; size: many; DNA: TGTGCCAGCAGCTTAGGAGAGGACACAGATACGCAGTATTTT; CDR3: CASSLGEDTDTQYF
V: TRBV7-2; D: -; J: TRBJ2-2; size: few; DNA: TGTGCCAGCAGCCCGAGGTCTAGGAACACCGGGGAGCTGTTTTTT; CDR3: CASSPRSRNTGELFF
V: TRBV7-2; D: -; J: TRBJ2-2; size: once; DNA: TGTGCCAGCAGCTTCCCTAAGGGGCGAGCCCTAGGAACCGGGGAGCTGTTTTTT; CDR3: CASSFPKGRALGTGELFF
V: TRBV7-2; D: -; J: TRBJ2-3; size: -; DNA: TGTGCCAGCAGCTTATCTCCAGATACGCAGTATTTT; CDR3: CASSLSPDTQYF
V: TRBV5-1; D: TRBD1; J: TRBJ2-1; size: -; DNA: TGCGCCAGCAGCTCAGGACAGGGGGGAGGCAATGAGCAGTTCTTC; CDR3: CASSSGQGGGNEQFF
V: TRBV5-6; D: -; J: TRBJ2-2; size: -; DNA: TGTGCCAGCAGCCTACCACTAAGGAGAGCGGGGGAGCTGTTTTTT; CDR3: CASSLPLRRAGELFF
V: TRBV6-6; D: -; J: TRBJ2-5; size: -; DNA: TGTGCCACCAGGGACGAATGGAACCAGTACTTC; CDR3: CATRDEWNQYF
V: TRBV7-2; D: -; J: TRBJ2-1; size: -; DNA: TGTGCCAGCAGCTTCTTCTCCTACAATGAGCAGTTCTTC; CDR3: CASSFFSYNEQFF
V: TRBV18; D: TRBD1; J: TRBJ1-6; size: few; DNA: TGTGCCAGCTCACTCGGGACAGGGGATTTTTCACCCCTCCACTTT; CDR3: CASSLGTGDFSPLHF
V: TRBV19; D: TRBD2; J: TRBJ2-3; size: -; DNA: TGTGCCAGTAGTATAAGGCTAGCGGGATATAGCACAGATACGCAGTATTTT; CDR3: CASSIRLAGYSTDTQYF
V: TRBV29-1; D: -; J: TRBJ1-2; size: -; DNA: TGCAGCGTTGCAGGGTCTAACTATGGCTACACCTTC; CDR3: CSVAGSNYGYTF
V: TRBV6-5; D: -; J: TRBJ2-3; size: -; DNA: TGTGCCAGCAAGGAGGGAACTAGCACAGATACGCAGTATTTT; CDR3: CASKEGTSTDTQYF